The next 28 T cell receptor beta chains were all read from a single sample in a study of T cell repertoires in cytomegalovirus infection. Antigen specificity for these receptors is unknown. TCRdb processed the reads anew with MiXCR; each CDR3 protein has one entry. The sample lists 80,000 to 95,000 distinct CDR3 sequences; about 31% were seen once. This material consisted of CD8+ T cells from cultured PBMCs, taken from culture after CMV antigen stimulation. The receptor set was obtained from a human donor in good health (CMV status not recorded). Some clones in this sample may be carry-over from other donors' samples.

This sequence joins TRBV13 and TRBJ2-3; the match to TRBD2 covers 9 bases. V gave up 2 bases and J gave up 6 bases; unmatched junction bases: 9. Germline lookup yields CDR1 PRHDT and CDR2 FYEKMQ (reference sequence). This CDR3 has 16 amino acids. DNA of the CDR3: TGTGCCAGCAGCTTAAGTTTGCGGGGGGGCGAGGATACGCAGTATTTT. Translated: CASSLSLRGGEDTQYF. Full variable domain (missing parts from reference TRBV13 and TRBJ2-3): AAGVIQSPRHLIKEKRETATLKCYPIPRHDTVYWYQQGPGQDPQFLISFYEKMQSDKGSIPDRFSAQQFSDYHSELNMSSLELGDSALYFCASSLSLRGGEDTQYFGPGTRLTVL.

This clonotype was seen a single time. This chain links TRBV7-9 with TRBJ2-3; weak D call: TRBD2 (7 bases). Germline CDR1 SEHNR, CDR2 FQNEAQ (reference sequence). Trimming removed 8 bases at V and 4 bases at J, with 13 bases between. This CDR3 spans 13 amino acids. The CDR3 protein is CASRGAPADTQYF. In DNA form, the CDR3 reads TGTGCCAGCCGGGGGGCACCAGCAGATACGCAGTATTTT. Complete variable domain (other parts from reference TRBV7-9 and TRBJ2-3): DTGVSQNPRHKITKRGQNVTFRCDPISEHNRLYWYRQTLGQGPEFLTYFQNEAQLEKSRLLSDRFSAERPKGSFSTLEIQRTEQGDSAMYLCASRGAPADTQYFGPGTRLTVL.

V gene TRBV11-2 combines with J gene TRBJ1-1; no reliable D call. The CDR3 is 14 amino acids. The germline CDR1 and CDR2 sequences are SGHAT and FQNNGV. Trimming pared 1 base from V and 3 bases from J, leaving 9 bases between. CDR3 residues: CASSLVGVDTEAFF. CDR3 bases: TGTGCCAGCAGCTTAGTTGGGGTAGACACTGAAGCTTTCTTT.

The chain combines TRBV5-1 with TRBJ1-1; D is possibly TRBD1 (5 bases). Trimming took 4 bases from V and 3 from J, leaving 10 bases between them. CDR1 and CDR2 from the germline V gene are SGHRS and YFSETQ. This CDR3 is 13 amino acids long. Here the CDR3 reads CASSAGPDTEAFF. The CDR3 DNA reads as TGCGCCAGCAGCGCGGGACCTGACACTGAAGCTTTCTTT.

The rearrangement uses TRBV28 and TRBJ2-3; 9 positions match TRBD2. The junction had 8 bases not matched to a gene; V was cut back by 2 bases and J by 2 bases. CDR3 length: 17 amino acids. The germline CDR1 and CDR2 sequences are MDHEN and SYDVKM. The CDR3 DNA follows: TGTGCCAGCAGTTTAGGAGTAGCGGGGGCCCTCACAGATACGCAGTATTTT. This codes for CASSLGVAGALTDTQYF.

Concerning this clonotype: Given the absence of the conserved phenylalanine or tryptophan at the CDR3 end, a read error is likely. The DNA is omitted, as the CDR3 cannot be located on it reliably, and the CDR3 follows TCRdb's listing. The chain combines TRBV20-1 with TRBJ2-7. Germline V gene data show CDR1 as DFQATT and CDR2 as SNEGSKA (reference sequence). Counting both end residues, the CDR3 totals 9 amino acids. CDR3 residues: CSARVLVDL.

The V call is TRBV7-8, the J call TRBJ2-3; D perhaps matches TRBD2 (5 bases). Trimming took off 5 bases at V and 0 bases at J, with 15 bases between the two ends. The CDR3 runs to 16 residues. The germline V gene encodes CDR1 SGHVS and CDR2 FQNEAQ. The CDR3 protein is CASSPSRSGSTDTQYF. The CDR3 DNA reads as TGTGCCAGCAGCCCCTCCCGGAGCGGCAGCACAGATACGCAGTATTTT.

The chain employs TRBV7-8 and TRBJ2-2; D unresolved. Germline V gene lookup returns CDR1 SGHVS and CDR2 FQNEAQ. The length of the CDR3 is 13 residues. The V gene lost 6 bases and the J gene lost 4 bases, with 9 bases spanning the gap. In DNA form, the CDR3 reads TGTGCCAGCAGGTGGATATTCACCGGGGAGCTGTTTTTT. This sequence encodes CASRWIFTGELFF.

The V and J genes are TRBV5-4 and TRBJ2-1; maybe TRBD2 (5 bases). Germline CDR1 and CDR2: SGHNT and YYREEE (reference sequence). Trimming removed 3 bases at V and 9 bases at J, with 10 bases between. The CDR3 has 12 amino acids. The CDR3 bases are TGTGCCAGCAGCTCCCTAGCAAGTGAGCAGTTCTTC. Translating it yields CASSSLASEQFF.

This sequence joins TRBV6-1 and TRBJ2-7, with D possibly matching TRBD1 (6 bases). CDR1 is MNHNS, CDR2 SASEGT, per germline. Trimming took 6 bases from V and 3 from J, leaving 12 bases between them. The CDR3 sequence is 13 residues long. Here the CDR3 DNA reads TGTGCCAGCAGCTTCTCCAGGGGCTACGAGCAGTACTTC. Translated: CASSFSRGYEQYF.

The rearrangement uses TRBV6-6 and TRBJ2-3, with D perhaps matching TRBD2 (6 bases). Trimming stripped 5 bases from V and 3 bases from J, with 18 bases between. Germline CDR1 and CDR2: MNHNY and SVGAGI (reference sequence). This CDR3 has 16 residues. CDR3 nucleotides: TGTGCCAGCAGTGTGTGGCTAGCGACCTCAACAGATACGCAGTATTTT. Translation gives CASSVWLATSTDTQYF.

The genes are TRBV5-4 and TRBJ2-7; TRBD2 agrees at 8 bases. In germline, CDR1 is SGHNT, CDR2 YYREEE (reference sequence). Trimming cost V 1 base and J 5 bases; bases outside gene matches: 5. The CDR3 runs 14 residues. CDR3 sequence: CASSLPGGPNEQYF. For the CDR3, the DNA is TGTGCCAGCAGCTTGCCGGGGGGGCCCAACGAGCAGTACTTC.

The chain employs TRBV7-8 and TRBJ1-1; D remains unclear. The CDR3 runs to 15 residues. V lost 5 bases, J lost 0 bases, and 13 bases lay in between. CDR1 SGHVS and CDR2 FQNEAQ come from the germline V gene. The CDR3 DNA reads TGTGCCAGCAGCGCCCTGTTCGGAATGAACACTGAAGCTTTCTTT. Residues: CASSALFGMNTEAFF.

A note on this clonotype: This clone may be a read error of a much larger clone one base away. J is TRBJ2-1 and V is TRBV7-2, with D possibly matching TRBD2 (6 bases). Germline V gene data show CDR1 as SGHTA and CDR2 as FQGNSA. V shed 1 base and J shed 4 bases, with 14 bases lying between them. The CDR3 is 16 amino acids. CDR3 coding DNA: TGTGCCAGCAGCTTAGGACTAGTGGGGGGATACAATGAGCAGTTCTTC. Amino acid sequence: CASSLGLVGGYNEQFF.

This clonotype was seen a handful of times. The chain carries TRBV27 and TRBJ1-4; D uncertain. In germline, CDR1 is MNHEY, CDR2 SMNVEV (reference sequence). This CDR3 is 15 amino acids long. Trimming took off 1 base at V and 6 bases at J, with 12 bases between the two ends. CDR3 loop: CASSLWAQPHEKLFF. CDR3 sequence (DNA): TGTGCCAGCAGTTTATGGGCCCAACCCCATGAAAAACTGTTTTTT.

The chain joins TRBV9 to TRBJ1-2; the match to TRBD1 covers 7 bases. Trimming at V came to 4 bases and at J to 1 base, leaving 7 bases not matched to a gene. This CDR3 spans 15 amino acids. Germline V gene lookup returns CDR1 SGDLS and CDR2 YYNGEE. CDR3 amino acids: CASSQGGGDNYGYTF. In DNA form, the CDR3 reads TGTGCCAGCAGCCAGGGGGGGGGAGATAACTATGGCTACACCTTC.

This clonotype was counted between two and nine times. The chain has TRBV11-1 and TRBJ1-1; unclear D gene. Germline V lookup: CDR1 SGHAT, CDR2 FQDESV (reference sequence). The V end lost 3 bases, the J end lost 0 bases, and 11 bases lay between the germline ends. CDR3 length: 15 residues. The CDR3 DNA reads TGTGCCAGCAGCTTCCACAGCCTAATGAACACTGAAGCTTTCTTT. Translation: CASSFHSLMNTEAFF.

This sequence joins TRBV27 and TRBJ2-7, with D possibly TRBD1 on 5 matching bases. The V end was cut by 5 bases, the J end by 5 bases, with 19 bases between. The length of the CDR3 is 15 residues. Germline CDR1 is MNHEY and CDR2 is SMNVEV (reference sequence). The CDR3: CASSRQQVILHEQYF. For the CDR3, the DNA is TGTGCCAGCAGTCGACAACAGGTCATTCTCCACGAGCAGTACTTC.

Comments on this clonotype: One junction end does not reproduce the germline sequence, and a read error may be involved. V usage is TRBV7-2 and J usage is TRBJ2-7; D is perhaps TRBD2 (6 bases). The length of the CDR3 is 15 residues. Germline assignment: CDR1 SGHTA and CDR2 FQGNSA. The CDR3 DNA reads as TGTGTCAGCAGCTTATCACGCGGGACGACATACGAGCAGTACTTC. This translates into CVSSLSRGTTYEQYF.

This clonotype was counted between two and nine times. The CDR3 bases are TGCGCCAGCAGCCAAGAGCCCGGGGGTGTGACTGAAGCTTTCTTT. This translates into CASSQEPGGVTEAFF. The J gene is TRBJ1-1, the V gene TRBV4-1, with D possibly being TRBD1 (5 bases). V gave up 0 bases and J gave up 5 bases, with 13 bases separating them. The length of the CDR3 is 15 residues. Germline loops: CDR1 MGHRA, CDR2 YSYEKL.

In its sample, this clonotype was seen a few times. The chain couples TRBV20-1 to TRBJ2-3; D may be TRBD2 (5 bases). There are 13 residues in the CDR3. Germline V gives CDR1 DFQATT, CDR2 SNEGSKA (reference sequence). V was cut by 0 bases and J by 7 bases, with 11 bases left in between. The CDR3 sequence is CSARDDLANTQYF. Written as DNA, the CDR3 is TGCAGTGCTAGAGATGATCTAGCAAATACGCAGTATTTT.

This clonotype was observed a handful of times. The chain joins TRBV25-1 to TRBJ1-5; perhaps TRBD1 as D (5 bases). V lost 3 bases and J 6 bases, leaving 12 bases between the germline ends. Germline loops: CDR1 MGHDK, CDR2 SYGVNS. The CDR3 is 14 amino acids. DNA for the CDR3: TGTGCCAGCAGTGATGGGGCGCGAAGTCAGCCCCAGCATTTT. Translating gives CASSDGARSQPQHF.

J is TRBJ2-3 and V is TRBV9; D is uncertain. The CDR3 has 13 amino acids. CDR1 is SGDLS and CDR2 is YYNGEE in the germline V gene. V was clipped by 3 bases and J by 3 bases, with 8 bases between them. For the CDR3, the DNA is TGTGCCAGCAGCGCGAGCCTAACAGATACGCAGTATTTT. This sequence encodes CASSASLTDTQYF.

This clonotype turned up a few times. V gene TRBV6-6 combines with J gene TRBJ2-6, with D perhaps matching TRBD1 (5 bases). The CDR3 runs 17 residues. From germline, CDR1 is MNHNY and CDR2 SVGAGI (reference sequence). Trimming removed 7 bases at V and 0 bases at J, with 16 bases between. DNA of the CDR3: TGTGCCAGCATTCCGACAGTATCCCTCTCTGGGGCCAACGTCCTGACTTTC. Amino acids: CASIPTVSLSGANVLTF.

This clonotype was observed a handful of times. The gene calls are TRBV7-9 and TRBJ1-1; D might be TRBD1 (5 bases). CDR3 size: 12 residues. CDR1 is SEHNR, CDR2 FQNEAQ, per germline (reference sequence). V lost 6 bases, J lost 5 bases, and 10 bases lay in between. CDR3 sequence reads: CASSRGATEAFF. The CDR3 bases are TGTGCCAGCAGTCGAGGGGCGACTGAAGCTTTCTTT.

The CDR3 is CASRLGEQFF. CDR3 DNA sequence: TGTGCCAGCAGGTTGGGAGAGCAGTTCTTC. The chain carries TRBV7-2 and TRBJ2-1, with D hard to call. Trimming took 6 bases from V and 10 from J, leaving 7 bases between them. Germline-derived CDR1 and CDR2 are SGHTA and FQGNSA. CDR3 length: 10 residues.

The V and J genes are TRBV13 and TRBJ1-4; TRBD1 agrees at 8 bases. The junction had 10 bases not matched to a gene; V was cut back by 0 bases and J by 7 bases. Germline values: CDR1 PRHDT, CDR2 FYEKMQ (reference sequence). This CDR3 has 17 residues. CDR3 in DNA: TGTGCCAGCAGCTTAGGCCCCCCGACAGGGGAAGGTGAAAAACTGTTTTTT. Residues: CASSLGPPTGEGEKLFF.

Concerning this clonotype itself: At one end, the junction sequence differs from germline, possibly due to a read error. CDR3 residues: CASSQPNRGLGTGELIF. The CDR3 DNA reads as TGCGCCAGCAGCCAACCCAACAGGGGGCTGGGAACCGGGGAGCTGATTTTT. The chain couples TRBV4-1 to TRBJ2-2; 9 positions match TRBD1. The CDR3 length is 17 residues. Germline CDR1 is MGHRA and CDR2 is YSYEKL.